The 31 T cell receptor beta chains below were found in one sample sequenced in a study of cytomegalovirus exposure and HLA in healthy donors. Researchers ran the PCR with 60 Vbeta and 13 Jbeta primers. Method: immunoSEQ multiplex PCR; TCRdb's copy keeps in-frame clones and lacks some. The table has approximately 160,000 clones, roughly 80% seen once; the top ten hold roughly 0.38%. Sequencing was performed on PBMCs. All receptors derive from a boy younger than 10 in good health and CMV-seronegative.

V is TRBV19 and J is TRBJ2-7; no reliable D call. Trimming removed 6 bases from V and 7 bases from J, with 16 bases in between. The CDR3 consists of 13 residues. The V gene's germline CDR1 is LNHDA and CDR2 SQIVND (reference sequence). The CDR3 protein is CASRPSLGREQYF. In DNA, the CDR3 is TGTGCCAGTAGACCTTCTCTGGGCAGGGAGCAGTACTTC.

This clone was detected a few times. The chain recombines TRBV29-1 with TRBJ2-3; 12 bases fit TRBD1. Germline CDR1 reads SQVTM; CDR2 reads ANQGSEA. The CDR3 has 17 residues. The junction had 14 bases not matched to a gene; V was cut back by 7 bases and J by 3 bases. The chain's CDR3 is CSAQGDRGRGQTDTQYF. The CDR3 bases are TGCAGCGCCCAGGGGGACAGGGGGCGAGGGCAAACAGATACGCAGTATTTT.

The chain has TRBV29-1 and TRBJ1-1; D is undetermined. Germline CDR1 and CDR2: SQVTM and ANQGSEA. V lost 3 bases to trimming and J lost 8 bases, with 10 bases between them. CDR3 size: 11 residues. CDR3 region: CSVESSREAFF. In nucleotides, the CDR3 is TGCAGCGTTGAGTCGAGTAGAGAAGCTTTCTTT.

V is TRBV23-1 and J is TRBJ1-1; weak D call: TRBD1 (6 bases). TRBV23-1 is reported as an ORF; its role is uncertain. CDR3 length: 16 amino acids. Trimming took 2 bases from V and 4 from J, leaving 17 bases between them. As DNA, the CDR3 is TGCGCCAGCAGTCAACGGGTACAGGGCATGGGCACTGAAGCTTTCTTT. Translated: CASSQRVQGMGTEAFF.

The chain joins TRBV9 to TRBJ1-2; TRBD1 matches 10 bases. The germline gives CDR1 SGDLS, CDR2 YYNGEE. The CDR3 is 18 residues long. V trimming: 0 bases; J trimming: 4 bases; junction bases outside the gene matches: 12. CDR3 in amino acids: CASSVDPGQGFSVYGYTF. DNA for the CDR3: TGTGCCAGCAGCGTAGATCCGGGACAGGGGTTCTCCGTCTATGGCTACACCTTC.

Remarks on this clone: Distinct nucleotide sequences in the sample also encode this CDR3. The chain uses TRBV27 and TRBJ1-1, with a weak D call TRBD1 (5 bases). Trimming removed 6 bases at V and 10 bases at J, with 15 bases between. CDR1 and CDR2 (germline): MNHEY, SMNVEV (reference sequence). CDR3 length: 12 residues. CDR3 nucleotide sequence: TGTGCCAGCAGCCCCTTGGGGGGAGGAGCTTTCTTT. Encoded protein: CASSPLGGGAFF.

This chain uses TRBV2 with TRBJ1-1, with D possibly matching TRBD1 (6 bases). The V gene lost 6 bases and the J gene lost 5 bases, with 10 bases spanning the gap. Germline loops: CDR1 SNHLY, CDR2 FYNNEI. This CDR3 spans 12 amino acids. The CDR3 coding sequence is TGTGCCAGCAGGGGGGGGCGGACTGAAGCTTTCTTT. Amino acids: CASRGGRTEAFF.

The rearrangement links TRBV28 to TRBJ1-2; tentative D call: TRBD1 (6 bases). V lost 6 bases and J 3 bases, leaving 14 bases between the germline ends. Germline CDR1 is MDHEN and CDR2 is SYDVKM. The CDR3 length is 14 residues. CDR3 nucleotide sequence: TGTGCCAGCAGAATACGGGGGGGCGACTATGGCTACACCTTC. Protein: CASRIRGGDYGYTF.

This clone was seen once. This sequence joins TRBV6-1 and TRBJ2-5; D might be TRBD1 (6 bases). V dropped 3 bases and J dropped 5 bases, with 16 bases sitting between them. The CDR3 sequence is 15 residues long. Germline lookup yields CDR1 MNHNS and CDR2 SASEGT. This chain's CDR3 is CASSENQGRGETQYF. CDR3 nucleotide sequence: TGTGCCAGCAGTGAGAACCAGGGGAGAGGGGAGACCCAGTACTTC.

In DNA form, the CDR3 reads TGTGCCAGCAGCTTAGATCGGGGGTTCTCCTACGAGCAGTACTTC. Protein sequence: CASSLDRGFSYEQYF. This chain uses TRBV11-2 with TRBJ2-7; tentatively, D is TRBD2 (6 bases). In germline, CDR1 is SGHAT, CDR2 FQNNGV. This CDR3 region has 15 residues. V was trimmed by 0 bases and J by 0 bases, leaving 9 bases between them.

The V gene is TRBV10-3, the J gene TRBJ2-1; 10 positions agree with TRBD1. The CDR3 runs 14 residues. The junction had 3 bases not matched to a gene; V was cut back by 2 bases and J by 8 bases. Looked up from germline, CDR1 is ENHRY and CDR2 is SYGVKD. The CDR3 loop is CAISERDRGDEQFF. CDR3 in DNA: TGTGCCATCAGTGAGAGGGACAGGGGTGATGAGCAGTTCTTC.

The CDR3 sequence: CASSLGQPWRGSTDTQYF. CDR3 DNA: TGTGCCAGCAGCTTGGGACAGCCCTGGAGGGGTAGCACAGATACGCAGTATTTT. The V call is TRBV7-8, the J call TRBJ2-3; the D gene is possibly TRBD1 (7 bases). The germline V and J ends were trimmed by 3 bases and 0 bases, with 19 bases remaining between them. Germline V lookup: CDR1 SGHVS, CDR2 FQNEAQ. This CDR3 is 18 amino acids long.

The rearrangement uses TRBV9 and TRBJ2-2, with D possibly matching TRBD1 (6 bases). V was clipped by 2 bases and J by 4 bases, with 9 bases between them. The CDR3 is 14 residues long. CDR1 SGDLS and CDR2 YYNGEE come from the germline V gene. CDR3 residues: CASSVQGGTGELFF. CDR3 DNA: TGTGCCAGCAGCGTGCAAGGGGGCACCGGGGAGCTGTTTTTT.

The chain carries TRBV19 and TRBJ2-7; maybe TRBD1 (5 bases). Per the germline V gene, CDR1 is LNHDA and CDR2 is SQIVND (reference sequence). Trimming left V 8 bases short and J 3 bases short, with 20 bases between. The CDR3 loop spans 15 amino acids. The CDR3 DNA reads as TGTGCCAGTGCTGAGACAGCGAATTTCATCTACGAGCAGTACTTC. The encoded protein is CASAETANFIYEQYF.

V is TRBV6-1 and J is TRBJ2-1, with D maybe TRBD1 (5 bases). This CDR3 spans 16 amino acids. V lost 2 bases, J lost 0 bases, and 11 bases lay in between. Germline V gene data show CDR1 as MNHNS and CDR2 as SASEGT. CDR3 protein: CASSERGGISYNEQFF. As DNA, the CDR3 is TGTGCCAGCAGTGAAAGGGGCGGAATCTCCTACAATGAGCAGTTCTTC.

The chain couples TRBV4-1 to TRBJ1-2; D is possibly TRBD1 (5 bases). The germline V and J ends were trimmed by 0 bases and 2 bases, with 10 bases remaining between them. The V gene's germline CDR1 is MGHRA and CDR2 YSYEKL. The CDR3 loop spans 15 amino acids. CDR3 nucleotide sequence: TGCGCCAGCAGCCAAGAAGTAACAGGCAACTATGGCTACACCTTC. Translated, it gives CASSQEVTGNYGYTF.

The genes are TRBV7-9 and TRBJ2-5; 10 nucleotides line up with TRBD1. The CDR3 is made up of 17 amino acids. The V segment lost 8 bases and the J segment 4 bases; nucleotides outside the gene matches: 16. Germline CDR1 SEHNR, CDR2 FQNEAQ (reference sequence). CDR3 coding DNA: TGTGCCAGCTTTGGAAGGGTACGGGACAGGGGCAGAGAGACCCAGTACTTC. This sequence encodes CASFGRVRDRGRETQYF. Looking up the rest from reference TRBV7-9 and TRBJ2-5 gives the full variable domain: DTGVSQNPRHKITKRGQNVTFRCDPISEHNRLYWYRQTLGQGPEFLTYFQNEAQLEKSRLLSDRFSAERPKGSFSTLEIQRTEQGDSAMYLCASFGRVRDRGRETQYFGPGTRLLVL.

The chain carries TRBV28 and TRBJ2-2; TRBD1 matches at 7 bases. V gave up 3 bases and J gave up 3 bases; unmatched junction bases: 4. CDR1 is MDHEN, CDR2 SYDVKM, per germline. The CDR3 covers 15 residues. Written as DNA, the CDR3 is TGTGCCAGCAGTTTCCGGGACAGATACACCGGGGAGCTGTTTTTT. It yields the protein CASSFRDRYTGELFF.

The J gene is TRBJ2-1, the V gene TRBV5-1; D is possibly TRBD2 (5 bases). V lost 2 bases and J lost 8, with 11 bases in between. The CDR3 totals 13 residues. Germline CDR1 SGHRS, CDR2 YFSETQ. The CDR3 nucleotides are TGCGCCAGCAGCTTTCGTGGGAGTTATGAGCAGTTCTTC. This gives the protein CASSFRGSYEQFF.

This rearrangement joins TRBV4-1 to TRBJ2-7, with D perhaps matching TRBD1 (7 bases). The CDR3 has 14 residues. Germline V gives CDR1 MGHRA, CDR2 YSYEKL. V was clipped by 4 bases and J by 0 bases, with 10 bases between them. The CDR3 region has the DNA TGCGCCAGCAGCCCAGGGGGGTACTCCTACGAGCAGTACTTC. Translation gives CASSPGGYSYEQYF.

As DNA, the CDR3 is TGTGCCGCCGGGACAGGCCTAAATCAGCCCCAGCATTTT. It translates to CAAGTGLNQPQHF. The rearrangement links TRBV10-3 to TRBJ1-5, with 8 bases that match TRBD1. V lost 11 bases and J lost 4; bases outside the gene matches: 7. Germline V lookup: CDR1 ENHRY, CDR2 SYGVKD. This CDR3 region has 13 residues.

The CDR3 sequence is CASSYSRDRASYEQYF. Here the CDR3 DNA reads TGTGCCAGCAGTTACTCGCGGGACAGGGCATCCTACGAGCAGTACTTC. The V call is TRBV6-6, the J call TRBJ2-7, with 9 bases matching TRBD1. Germline V lookup: CDR1 MNHNY, CDR2 SVGAGI (reference sequence). This CDR3 comprises 16 residues. Trimming at V came to 0 bases and at J to 1 base, leaving 4 bases not matched to a gene.

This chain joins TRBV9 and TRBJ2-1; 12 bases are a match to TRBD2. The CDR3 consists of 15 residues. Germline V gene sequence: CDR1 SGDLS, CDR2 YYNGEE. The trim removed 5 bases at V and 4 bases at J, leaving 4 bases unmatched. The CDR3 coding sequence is TGTGCCAGCAGTGGGACTAGCGGGTCATACAATGAGCAGTTCTTC. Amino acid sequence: CASSGTSGSYNEQFF.

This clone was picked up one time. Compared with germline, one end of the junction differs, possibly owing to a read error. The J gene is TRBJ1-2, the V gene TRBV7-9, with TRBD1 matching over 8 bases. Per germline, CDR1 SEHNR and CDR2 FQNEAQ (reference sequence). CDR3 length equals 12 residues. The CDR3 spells CSSSLGQAGYTF. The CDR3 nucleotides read TGTTCCAGCAGCCTGGGACAGGCCGGCTACACCTTC.

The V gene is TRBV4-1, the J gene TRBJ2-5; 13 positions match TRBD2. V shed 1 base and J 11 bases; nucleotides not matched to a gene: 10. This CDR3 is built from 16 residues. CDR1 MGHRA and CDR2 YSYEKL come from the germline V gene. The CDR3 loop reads CASSQVTSGRAGGQYF. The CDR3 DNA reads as TGCGCCAGCAGCCAAGTAACTAGCGGGAGGGCCGGAGGGCAGTACTTC.

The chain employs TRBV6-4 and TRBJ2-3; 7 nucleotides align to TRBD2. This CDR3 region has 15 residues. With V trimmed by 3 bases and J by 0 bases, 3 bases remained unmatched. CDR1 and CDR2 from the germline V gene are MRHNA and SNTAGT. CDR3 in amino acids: CASSESSGSTDTQYF. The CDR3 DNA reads TGTGCCAGCAGTGAAAGTAGCGGGAGCACAGATACGCAGTATTTT.

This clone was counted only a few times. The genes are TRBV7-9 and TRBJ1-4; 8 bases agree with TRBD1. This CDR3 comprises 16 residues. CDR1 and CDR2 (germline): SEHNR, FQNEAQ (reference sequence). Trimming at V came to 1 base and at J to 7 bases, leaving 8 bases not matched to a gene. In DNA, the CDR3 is TGTGCCAGCAGCTTAGGGCTCGGGACAGGCCTTGAAAAACTGTTTTTT. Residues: CASSLGLGTGLEKLFF.

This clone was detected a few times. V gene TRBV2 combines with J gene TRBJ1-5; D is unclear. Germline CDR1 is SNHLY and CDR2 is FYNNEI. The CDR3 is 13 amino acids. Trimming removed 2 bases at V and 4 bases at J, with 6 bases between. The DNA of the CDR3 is TGTGCCAGCAGTGAATGGGAGAATCAGCCCCAGCATTTT. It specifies CASSEWENQPQHF. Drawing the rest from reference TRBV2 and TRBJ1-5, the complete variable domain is EPEVTQTPSHQVTQMGQEVILRCVPISNHLYFYWYRQILGQKVEFLVSFYNNEISEKSEIFDDQFSVERPDGSNFTLKIRSTKLEDSAMYFCASSEWENQPQHFGDGTRLSIL.

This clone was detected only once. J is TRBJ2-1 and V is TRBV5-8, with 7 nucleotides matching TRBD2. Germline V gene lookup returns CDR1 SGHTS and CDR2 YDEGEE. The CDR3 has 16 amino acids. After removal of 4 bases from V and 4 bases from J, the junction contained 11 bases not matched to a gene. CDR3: CASSKHLSGWYNEQFF. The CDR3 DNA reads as TGTGCCAGCAGCAAACACCTTAGCGGGTGGTACAATGAGCAGTTCTTC.

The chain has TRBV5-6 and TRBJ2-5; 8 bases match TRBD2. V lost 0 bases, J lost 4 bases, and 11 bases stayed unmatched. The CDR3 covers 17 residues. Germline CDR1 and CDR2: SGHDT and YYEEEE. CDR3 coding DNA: TGTGCCAGCAGCTTGGGCCCGGGACTAGGGGGTAGAGAGACCCAGTACTTC. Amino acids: CASSLGPGLGGRETQYF.

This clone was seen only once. CDR3 bases: TGCGCCAGCAGCCAAGTCCTAGCGGGGATCCAAGAGACCCAGTACTTC. This codes for CASSQVLAGIQETQYF. The genes are TRBV4-1 and TRBJ2-5, with 9 bases identical to TRBD2. The CDR3 is made up of 16 amino acids. Germline CDR1 is MGHRA and CDR2 is YSYEKL. V gave up 1 base and J gave up 1 base; unmatched junction bases: 4.